This T cell receptor (beta chain) was captured in a study of Ad26.COV2.S vaccination and SARS-CoV-2 variants. As for the study in general: Donor was one of the participants in the Ad26.COV2.S arm of the COV1001 trial. Study results and caveats: Using TCR breadth and depth analyses may have led to underestimated total T cell responses. Reports say spike-specific CD8+ and CD4+ T cell responses covered substantial breadth after vaccination.

The treatment was: around 19 received Ad26.COV2.S at low or high dose, single or two shots; about five received placebo; per-sample allocation not given. Samples analyzed were those drawn on day 63 after the first vaccine or placebo injection. A word on this clone: The antigen is not known.

Germline V gives CDR1 SGHRS, CDR2 YFSETQ. This CDR3 has 16 amino acids. V was shortened by 0 bases and J by 6 bases, with 15 bases between the two germline ends. This table comes from immunoSEQ multiplex PCR, and its TCRdb copy is limited to in-frame clones, with some not included. The repertoire includes 300,000 to 500,000 clones, approximately 91% of them detected once, and approximately 3.7% sits in the top ten. This TCR was recovered from a person aged 18-60 years who received the Ad26.COV2.S COVID-19 vaccine or a placebo. V and J are TRBV5-1 and TRBJ2-2; D might be TRBD1 (6 bases). This sample comprised peripheral blood, obtained in a trial of Ad26.COV2.S vaccine versus placebo. CDR3 nucleotide sequence: TGCGCCAGCAGCTTGGCCACCCCAGGGGCGGCCGGGGAGCTGTTTTTT. Translating it yields CASSLATPGAAGELFF. The full variable domain, its missing parts supplied by reference TRBV5-1 and TRBJ2-2, is KAGVTQTPRYLIKTRGQQVTLSCSPISGHRSVSWYQQTPGQGLQFLFEYFSETQRNKGNFPGRFSGRQFSNSRSEMNVSTLELGDSALYLCASSLATPGAAGELFFGEGSRLTVL.